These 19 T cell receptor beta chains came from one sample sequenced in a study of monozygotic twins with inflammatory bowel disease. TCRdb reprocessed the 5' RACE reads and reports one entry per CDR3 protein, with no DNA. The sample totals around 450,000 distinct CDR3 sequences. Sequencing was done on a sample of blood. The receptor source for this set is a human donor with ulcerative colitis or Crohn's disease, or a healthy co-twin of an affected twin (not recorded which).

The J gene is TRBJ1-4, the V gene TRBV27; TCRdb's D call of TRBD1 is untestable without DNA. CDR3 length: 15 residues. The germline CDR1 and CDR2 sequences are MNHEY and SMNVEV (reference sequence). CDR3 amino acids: CASRDQGVSNEKLFF.

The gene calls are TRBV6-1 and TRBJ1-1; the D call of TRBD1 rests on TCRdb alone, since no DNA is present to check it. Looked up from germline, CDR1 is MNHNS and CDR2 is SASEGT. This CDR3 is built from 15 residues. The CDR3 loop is CASSETGVLNTEAFF.

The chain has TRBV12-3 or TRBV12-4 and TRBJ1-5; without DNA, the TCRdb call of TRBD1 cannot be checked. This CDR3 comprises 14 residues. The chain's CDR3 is CASSLASGTQPQHF.

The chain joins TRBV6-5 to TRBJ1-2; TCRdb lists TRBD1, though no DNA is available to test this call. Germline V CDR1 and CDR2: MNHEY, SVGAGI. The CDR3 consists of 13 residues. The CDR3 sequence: CASSYGTTGGHTF.

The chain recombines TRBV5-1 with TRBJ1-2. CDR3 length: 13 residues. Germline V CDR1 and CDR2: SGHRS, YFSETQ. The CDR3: CASSLVDGSRPTF.

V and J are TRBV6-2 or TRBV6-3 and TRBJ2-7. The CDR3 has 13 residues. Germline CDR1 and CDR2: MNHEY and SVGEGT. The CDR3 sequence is CASSYRKSAEQYF.

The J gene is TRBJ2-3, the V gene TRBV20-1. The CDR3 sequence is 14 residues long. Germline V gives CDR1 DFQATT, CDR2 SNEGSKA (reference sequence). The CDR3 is CSARPWTGTDTQYF.

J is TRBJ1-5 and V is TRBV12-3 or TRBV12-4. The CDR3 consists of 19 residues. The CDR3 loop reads CASSTTRGTSGRAGQPQHF.

The CDR3 loop is CASSQGISHNEQFF. The chain has TRBV19 and TRBJ2-1; TCRdb picks TRBD1, but there is no DNA to check that call. CDR3 length equals 14 residues. Germline CDR1 reads LNHDA; CDR2 reads SQIVND (reference sequence).

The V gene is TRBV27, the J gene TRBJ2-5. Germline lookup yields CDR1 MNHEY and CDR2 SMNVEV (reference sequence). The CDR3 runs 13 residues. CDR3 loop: CASRGTAQETQYF.

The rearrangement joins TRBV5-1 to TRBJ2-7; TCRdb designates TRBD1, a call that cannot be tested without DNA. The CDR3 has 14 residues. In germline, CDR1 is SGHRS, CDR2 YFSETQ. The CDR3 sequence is CASRTGTGDYEQYF.

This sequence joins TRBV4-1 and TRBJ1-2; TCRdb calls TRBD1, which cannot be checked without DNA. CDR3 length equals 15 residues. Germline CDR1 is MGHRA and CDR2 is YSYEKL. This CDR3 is CASSQPRRGVYGYTF.

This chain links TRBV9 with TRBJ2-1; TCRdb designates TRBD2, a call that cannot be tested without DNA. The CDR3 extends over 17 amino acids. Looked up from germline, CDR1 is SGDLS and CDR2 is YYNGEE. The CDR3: CASSVVGGGAMLNEQFF.

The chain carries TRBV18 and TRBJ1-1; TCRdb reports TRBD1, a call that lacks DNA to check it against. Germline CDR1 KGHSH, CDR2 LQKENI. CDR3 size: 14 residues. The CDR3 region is CASSPQGSGSEAFF. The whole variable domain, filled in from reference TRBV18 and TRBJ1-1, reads NAGVMQNPRHLVRRRGQEARLRCSPMKGHSHVYWYRQLPEEGLKFMVYLQKENIIDESGMPKERFSAEFPKEGPSILRIQQVVRGDSAAYFCASSPQGSGSEAFFGQGTRLTVV.

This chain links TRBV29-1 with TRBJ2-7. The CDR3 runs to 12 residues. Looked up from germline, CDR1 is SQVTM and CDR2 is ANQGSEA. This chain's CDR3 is CSVEVGEVEQYF.

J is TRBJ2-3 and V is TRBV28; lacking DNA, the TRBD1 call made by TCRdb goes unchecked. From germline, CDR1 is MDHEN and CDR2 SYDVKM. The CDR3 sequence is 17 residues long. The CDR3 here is CVSSLAVGGTGTDTQYF.

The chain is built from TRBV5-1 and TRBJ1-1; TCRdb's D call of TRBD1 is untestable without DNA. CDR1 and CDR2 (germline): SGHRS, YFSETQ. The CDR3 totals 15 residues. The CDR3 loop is CASSPSTVGNTEAFF.

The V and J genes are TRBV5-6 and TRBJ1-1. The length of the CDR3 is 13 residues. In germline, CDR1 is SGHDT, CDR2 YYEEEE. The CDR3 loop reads CASSWGRGTEAFF.

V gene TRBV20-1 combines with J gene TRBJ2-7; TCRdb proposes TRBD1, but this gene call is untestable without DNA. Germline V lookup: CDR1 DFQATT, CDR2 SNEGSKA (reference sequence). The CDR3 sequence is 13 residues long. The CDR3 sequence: CSASSGFGNEQYF.